This T cell receptor beta chain was recovered during a study of T cells in Graves' hyperthyroidism and ophthalmopathy. In this sample, this clonotype turned up many times. The investigators amplified TCR beta CDR3 regions from RNA transcripts. TCR CDR3 underwent first-round RT-PCR with the HTBI primer set. TCRdb re-analysed the multiplex PCR reads in MiXCR, keeping a single row per CDR3 protein. The top ten hold around 8% of the sample, which has more than 600,000 distinct CDR3 sequences, about 15% seen once. V was clipped by 1 base and J by 4 bases, with 20 bases between them. The CDR3 is 17 residues long. CDR1 SGHTA and CDR2 FQGNSA come from the germline V gene. Hyperthyroidism patients were newly diagnosed, had disease duration under 2 months, and were aged 18 to 65 years. Patients were excluded for uncontrolled infection, other autoimmune disease, pregnancy or lactation.

The specimen sequenced was blood. The chain couples TRBV7-2 to TRBJ2-7; either TRBD1 or TRBD2 may fit D (5 bases each). This receptor was obtained from a man younger than 30 with Graves' hyperthyroidism. In DNA, the CDR3 is TGTGCCAGCAGCTTAGTCTATCGGGCGGGCTCAGGGTACGAGCAGTACTTC. Its translation is CASSLVYRAGSGYEQYF.